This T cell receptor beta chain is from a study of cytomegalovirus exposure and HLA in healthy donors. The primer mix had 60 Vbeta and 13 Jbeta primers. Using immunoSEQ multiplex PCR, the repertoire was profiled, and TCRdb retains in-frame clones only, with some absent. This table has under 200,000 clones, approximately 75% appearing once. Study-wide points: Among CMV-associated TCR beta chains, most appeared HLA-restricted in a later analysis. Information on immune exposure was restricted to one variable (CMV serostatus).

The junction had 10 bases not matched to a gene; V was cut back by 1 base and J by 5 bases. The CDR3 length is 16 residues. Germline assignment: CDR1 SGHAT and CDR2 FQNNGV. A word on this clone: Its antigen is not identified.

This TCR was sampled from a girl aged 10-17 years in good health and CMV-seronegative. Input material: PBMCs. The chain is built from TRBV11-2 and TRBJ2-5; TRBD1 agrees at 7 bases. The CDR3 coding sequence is TGTGCCAGCAGCTTAGTTGGGACAGCCCCCTCGGAGACCCAGTACTTC. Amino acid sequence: CASSLVGTAPSETQYF. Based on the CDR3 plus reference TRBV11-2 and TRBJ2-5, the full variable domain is EAGVAQSPRYKIIEKRQSVAFWCNPISGHATLYWYQQILGQGPKLLIQFQNNGVVDDSQLPKDRFSAERLKGVDSTLKIQPAKLEDSAVYLCASSLVGTAPSETQYFGPGTRLLVL.